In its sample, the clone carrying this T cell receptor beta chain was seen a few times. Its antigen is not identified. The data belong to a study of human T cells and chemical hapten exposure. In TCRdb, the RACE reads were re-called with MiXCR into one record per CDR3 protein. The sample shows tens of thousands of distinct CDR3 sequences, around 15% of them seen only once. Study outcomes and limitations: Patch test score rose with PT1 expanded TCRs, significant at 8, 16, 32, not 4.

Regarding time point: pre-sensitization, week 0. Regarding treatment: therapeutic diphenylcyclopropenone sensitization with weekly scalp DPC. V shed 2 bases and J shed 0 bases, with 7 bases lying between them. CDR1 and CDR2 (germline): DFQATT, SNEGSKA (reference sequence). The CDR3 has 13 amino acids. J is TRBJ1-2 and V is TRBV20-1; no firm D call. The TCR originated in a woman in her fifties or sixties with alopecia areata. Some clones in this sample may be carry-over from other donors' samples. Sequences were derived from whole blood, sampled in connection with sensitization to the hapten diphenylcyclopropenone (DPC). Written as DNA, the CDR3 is TGCAGTGCTAGACAGGCTACTAACTATGGCTACACCTTC. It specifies CSARQATNYGYTF.